This is a list of T cell receptor beta chains from one sample in a study of regulatory dendritic cells for organ transplantation. Data came from immunoSEQ multiplex PCR; TCRdb stores just in-frame clones and leaves some out. In the table there are about 17,000 clones, less than 85% of which are singletons. These receptors have no known antigen. Specimen: memory CD4+ T cells from blood cultured with regulatory dendritic cells. The origin of the receptors is a human donor in good health. CDR3s include the opening cysteine and the closing phenylalanine or tryptophan. The D gene is left open where the match is weak. Clone size is stated in some rows and not others, as once, few, many or a class when expanded.

clone_size j_call v_call d_call cdr3_nt cdr3_aa
. TRBJ2-7 TRBV7-6 . TGTGCCAGCAGCCCTGCGAAGGGCTACGAGCAGTACTTC CASSPAKGYEQYF
. TRBJ2-7 TRBV5-1 TRBD2 TGCGCCAGCAGCTTGGGTTCTAGCGGGAGTGAGGGCCACGAGCAGTACTTC CASSLGSSGSEGHEQYF
. TRBJ1-6 TRBV6-1 . TGTGCCAGCAGTGAATCGCCCGTGGCCTATAATTCACCCCTCCACTTT CASSESPVAYNSPLHF
. TRBJ2-3 TRBV4-1 TRBD2 TGCGCCAGCAGCCAAGTATCCAGCGGGGGGCTCGATACGCAGTATTTT CASSQVSSGGLDTQYF
. TRBJ1-1 TRBV7-2 . TGTGCCAGCAGCCCAAGTGGGGCGGACACTGAAGCTTTCTTT CASSPSGADTEAFF
. TRBJ2-7 TRBV7-6 TRBD1 TGTGCCAGCAGCGAAAGACAGGGTCTGGAGCAGTACTTC CASSERQGLEQYF
. TRBJ1-2 TRBV18 . TGTGCCAGCTCACCGTCGGAAGGTTTGGACTATGGCTACACCTTC CASSPSEGLDYGYTF
. TRBJ2-7 TRBV6-5 . TGTGCCAGCAGTGATAGGATGCACTCCTACGAGCAGTACTTC CASSDRMHSYEQYF
few TRBJ2-5 TRBV2 . TGTGCCAGCAGTGATTCGACTTTCGGGACCCAGTACTTC CASSDSTFGTQYF
. TRBJ2-5 TRBV5-8 . TGTGCCAGCAGCCAGACCTACGGGTTCCAAGAGACCCAGTACTTC CASSQTYGFQETQYF
. TRBJ1-2 TRBV6-6 . TGTGCCAGCAGGCCGGACGGTCCCTATGGCTACACCTTC CASRPDGPYGYTF
. TRBJ1-4 TRBV5-4 TRBD1 TGTGCCAGCAGCCCAGGGGCAGGGGGCAATGAAAAACTGTTTTTT CASSPGAGGNEKLFF
few TRBJ2-7 TRBV9 TRBD2 TGTGCCAGCAGCGTAGGATGGCTAGCGGTGTACGAGCAGTACTTC CASSVGWLAVYEQYF
. TRBJ2-3 TRBV4-1 TRBD2 TGCGCCAGCAGCCAAGATATGCTAGCGGGCACAGATACGCAGTATTTT CASSQDMLAGTDTQYF
. TRBJ2-5 TRBV6-5 TRBD2 TGTGCCAGCAGTTTGACTAGCGGGAGCCGGGAGACCCAGTACTTC CASSLTSGSRETQYF
. TRBJ2-3 TRBV4-1 . TGCGCCAGCAGCAAGGTGGCGCGGGATACGCAGTATTTT CASSKVARDTQYF
. TRBJ2-7 TRBV6-5 . TGTGCCAGCAAGAAAGAATACGAGCAGTACTTC CASKKEYEQYF
. TRBJ2-6 TRBV7-9 . TGTGCCAGCAGCTTGTCGGGGAGCGGGGCCAACGTCCTGACTTTC CASSLSGSGANVLTF
. TRBJ2-6 TRBV5-5 . TGTGCCAGCAGCTTGTTCACGGGCGGTGGGGCCAACGTCCTGACTTTC CASSLFTGGGANVLTF
. TRBJ1-4 TRBV4-3 . TGCGCCAGCAGCCAAGGCGGAGGGTTGGCTGATGTGCAAAAACTGTTTTTT CASSQGGGLADVQKLFF
. TRBJ2-1 TRBV2 TRBD2 TGTGCCAGCAGTGCCCGGACTAGCGGGGGGGCTGGGTACAATGAGCAGTTCTTC CASSARTSGGAGYNEQFF
. TRBJ2-5 TRBV27 . TGTGCCAGCAGCTTCTCACCTTGGGGGCCCCAAGAGACCCAGTACTTC CASSFSPWGPQETQYF
. TRBJ2-1 TRBV4-1 TRBD2 TGCGCCAGCAGCCAAGGGGTAGCGGGGTCCTACAATGAGCAGTTCTTC CASSQGVAGSYNEQFF
. TRBJ2-1 TRBV27 . TGTGCCAGCAGTTTACTTCACAGGAACAATGAGCAGTTCTTC CASSLLHRNNEQFF
few TRBJ2-1 TRBV9 TRBD2 TGTGCCAGCAGCCCCCGACTAGCGGAAAATGAGCAGTTCTTC CASSPRLAENEQFF
. TRBJ1-3 TRBV28 . TGTGCCAGCAGTCCGGCCCAGGGCTATGCTGGAAACACCATATATTTT CASSPAQGYAGNTIYF
. TRBJ2-3 TRBV2 . TGTGCCAGCAGGGGCAGGAGAACCAAGGCAGATACGCAGTATTTT CASRGRRTKADTQYF
once TRBJ2-3 TRBV7-3 . TGTGCCAGCAGCTTAGGCCTACCCACAGATACGCAGTATTTT CASSLGLPTDTQYF
once TRBJ1-1 TRBV5-5 TRBD1 TGTGCCAGCAGCTTGGGGGACAGGCGGAACACTGAAGCTTTCTTT CASSLGDRRNTEAFF
. TRBJ1-5 TRBV28 . TGTGCCAGCAGTCGAGGGTCGGGATTCAGCAATCAGCCCCAGCATTTT CASSRGSGFSNQPQHF
. TRBJ2-2 TRBV5-1 . TGCGCCAGCAGCCCGGACACTACCACCGCGGACACCGGGGAGCTGTTTTTT CASSPDTTTADTGELFF
. TRBJ1-2 TRBV25-1 . TGTGCCAGCAGTGAACCAGGGTATGGCTACACCTTC CASSEPGYGYTF
few TRBJ2-1 TRBV28 TRBD2 TGTGCCAGCAGGCCCCACAGGGGGTCGGGACTAGCGTCCTACAATGAGCAGTTCTTC CASRPHRGSGLASYNEQFF
few TRBJ1-1 TRBV5-4 . TGTGCCAGCAGCACGGCGGGGGCAGGGTACACTGAAGCTTTCTTT CASSTAGAGYTEAFF
few TRBJ1-6 TRBV5-4 TRBD1 TGTGCCAGCAGCTTAAGGGACAGTCCATATTCACCCCTCCACTTT CASSLRDSPYSPLHF
. TRBJ2-4 TRBV15 . TGTGCCACCAGCCAGAGGGCCAAAAACATTCAGTACTTC CATSQRAKNIQYF
. TRBJ2-7 TRBV5-1 TRBD2 TGCGCCAGCAGCTTGCCACGGACTAGCGGGAGTAGCGAGCAGTACTTC CASSLPRTSGSSEQYF
. TRBJ2-3 TRBV5-6 TRBD1 TGTGCCAGCAGAAGGGACAGACAAAGGGATACGCAGTATTTT CASRRDRQRDTQYF
. TRBJ2-3 TRBV6-4 TRBD2 TGTGCCAGCAGTGAGACTAGCGGGGAAAGGGATACGCAGTATTTT CASSETSGERDTQYF
once TRBJ2-3 TRBV5-8 . TGTGCCAGCAGCCCTCTGGAGTCCACAGATACGCAGTATTTT CASSPLESTDTQYF
. TRBJ2-7 TRBV19 . TGTGCCAGTAGCGCCCTTGACAGAGGCGAGCAGTACTTC CASSALDRGEQYF
. TRBJ1-2 TRBV7-2 . TGTGCCAGCAGCTCCTTTTATGGCGGCTACACCTTC CASSSFYGGYTF
once TRBJ2-7 TRBV27 TRBD1 TGTGCCAGCAGTCGACAGGGGATTGGGTCCTACGAGCAGTACTTC CASSRQGIGSYEQYF
. TRBJ2-3 TRBV6-4 TRBD2 TGTGCCAGCAGTGAGACTAGCGGGGGGGCGGATACGCAGTATTTT CASSETSGGADTQYF
. TRBJ2-1 TRBV10-2 TRBD1 TGCGCCAGCAGTCGACAGGGGGCCTCCTACAATGAGCAGTTCTTC CASSRQGASYNEQFF
. TRBJ2-5 TRBV27 . TGTGCCAGCAGTTTACAAGAGACCCAGTACTTC CASSLQETQYF
. TRBJ2-7 TRBV18 TRBD2 TGTGCCAGCTCACCACCTTTTGGGACTAGCGGCGGTGAGCAGTACTTC CASSPPFGTSGGEQYF